These 3 T cell receptor beta chains came from one sample sequenced in a study of PD-1 blockade in classical Hodgkin lymphoma. Specified time point: newly diagnosed, previously untreated cHL patient sample. Assay: immunoSEQ multiplex PCR; the TCRdb copy retains only in-frame clones and omits some. The table has over 25,000 clones, 85% to 95% seen once. The sample was peripheral blood mononuclear cells (PBMCs). The source of these receptors is a human donor with classical Hodgkin lymphoma.

This sequence joins TRBV30 and TRBJ2-3; the match to TRBD1 covers 8 bases. Trimming at V came to 0 bases and at J to 10 bases, leaving 15 bases not matched to a gene. The CDR3 runs 16 residues. Germline-derived CDR1 and CDR2 are GTSNPN and SVGIG (reference sequence). The CDR3: CAWSVIGQGESSAQYF. CDR3 coding DNA: TGTGCCTGGAGTGTAATAGGACAGGGAGAGTCGAGTGCGCAGTATTTT.

In this sample, this clone turned up once. This chain uses TRBV7-9 with TRBJ1-6, with 7 bases aligning to TRBD1. Losses at the gene ends were 5 bases for V and 0 bases for J; bases not matched to a gene: 10. There are 18 residues in the CDR3. Germline CDR1 SEHNR, CDR2 FQNEAQ (reference sequence). CDR3 in DNA: TGTGCCAGCAGCCTCCGAGGGACAGCGAGCTCCTATAATTCACCCCTCCACTTT. Translated, it gives CASSLRGTASSYNSPLHF.

The rearrangement uses TRBV5-5 and TRBJ2-6, with D unclear. V gave up 4 bases and J gave up 4 bases, with 9 bases separating them. Looked up from germline, CDR1 is SGHKS and CDR2 is YYEKEE (reference sequence). The CDR3 runs to 14 residues. CDR3 residues: CASSPPHGANVLTF. The DNA for the CDR3 is TGTGCCAGCAGCCCTCCTCACGGGGCCAACGTCCTGACTTTC. The full variable domain, with the rest looked up from reference TRBV5-5 and TRBJ2-6, is DAGVTQSPTHLIKTRGQQVTLRCSPISGHKSVSWYQQVLGQGPQFIFQYYEKEERGRGNFPDRFSARQFPNYSSELNVNALLLGDSALYLCASSPPHGANVLTFGAGSRLTVL.